This T cell receptor beta chain originates from a study of CD8+ T cells in alopecia areata. Details on this clone: The antigen is not known.

RNA extraction and reverse transcription yielded cDNA as sequencing template. Method: immunoSEQ multiplex PCR; TCRdb's copy keeps in-frame clones and lacks some. The table includes about 180,000 clones, 51% detected once. Trimming cost V 2 bases and J 5 bases, with 20 bases left between them. This CDR3 has 17 residues. Per germline, CDR1 SGHVS and CDR2 FNYEAQ. Documented treatment: oral pan-JAK inhibitor, 5-10 mg twice daily. Patients with alopecia areata provided lesional scalp punch biopsies as well as peripheral blood. Investigators sorted PBMCs to obtain both CD4+ and CD8+ T cells. Study results and caveats: Compared with normal scalp, lesional scalp had higher clonality and more expanded CD8+ clones. Among the cells sequenced in scalp samples are also the resident alphabeta T cells of normal skin.

This clonotype was sampled from a human donor with alopecia areata. The chain employs TRBV7-6 and TRBJ2-3; no firm D call. The sequencing here drew on CD8+ T cells sorted from blood, taken at approximately week 52, from a patient treated with tofacitinib. CDR3 coding DNA: TGTGCCAGCAGCTTACAGGTAACCTTCGGAGCGATAGATACGCAGTATTTT. Encoded protein: CASSLQVTFGAIDTQYF.